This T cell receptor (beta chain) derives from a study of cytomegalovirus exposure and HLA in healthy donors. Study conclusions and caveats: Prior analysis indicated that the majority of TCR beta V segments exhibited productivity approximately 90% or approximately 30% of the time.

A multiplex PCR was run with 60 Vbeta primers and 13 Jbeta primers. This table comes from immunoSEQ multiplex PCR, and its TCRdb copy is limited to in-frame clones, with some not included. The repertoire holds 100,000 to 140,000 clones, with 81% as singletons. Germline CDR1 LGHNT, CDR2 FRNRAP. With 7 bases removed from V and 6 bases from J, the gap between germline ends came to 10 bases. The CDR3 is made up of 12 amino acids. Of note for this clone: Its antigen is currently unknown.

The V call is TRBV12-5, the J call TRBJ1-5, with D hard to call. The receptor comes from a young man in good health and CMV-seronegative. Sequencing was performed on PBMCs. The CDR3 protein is CASVGEAQPQHF. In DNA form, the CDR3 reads TGTGCTAGTGTCGGGGAGGCTCAGCCCCAGCATTTT. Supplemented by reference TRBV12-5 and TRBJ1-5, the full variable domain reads DARVTQTPRHKVTEMGQEVTMRCQPILGHNTVFWYRQTMMQGLELLAYFRNRAPLDDSGMPKDRFSAEMPDATLATLKIQPSEPRDSAVYFCASVGEAQPQHFGDGTRLSIL.